These T cell receptor beta chains were read from a single sample in a study of cytomegalovirus exposure and HLA in healthy donors. TCRdb keeps only in-frame clones here, not all; method: immunoSEQ multiplex PCR. The specimen's table records more than 90,000 clones. The sequencing sample was made of PBMCs. The receptors were gathered from a middle-aged man in good health and CMV-seropositive. The CDR3 runs from the conserved cysteine through the conserved F or W. A D gene is named only where the DNA matches it firmly. Clone size is not always given. Where it is, it says once, few, many or a class for expanded clones.

v_call	clone_size	j_call	d_call	cdr3_aa	cdr3_nt
TRBV19	.	TRBJ2-7	TRBD1	CASSRQGRGSSYEQYF	TGTGCCAGTAGTAGACAGGGAAGAGGTAGCTCCTACGAGCAGTACTTC
TRBV21-1	.	TRBJ2-2	.	CASSVNTGELFF	TGTGCCAGCTCAGTGAACACCGGGGAGCTGTTTTTT
TRBV7-2	.	TRBJ2-1	TRBD2	CASSSAGPSSYNEQFF	TGTGCCAGCAGCTCAGCGGGGCCGAGCTCCTACAATGAGCAGTTCTTC
TRBV30	.	TRBJ1-4	.	CAWGTSRSGVGEKLFF	TGTGCCTGGGGGACGAGTCGTTCAGGGGTCGGTGAAAAACTGTTTTTT
TRBV7-9	.	TRBJ2-7	TRBD1	CASSLGGQGAPQYF	TGTGCCAGCAGCTTAGGGGGACAGGGGGCACCGCAGTACTTC
TRBV5-1	.	TRBJ2-1	TRBD2	CASSLVSSGRVNEQFF	TGCGCCAGCAGCTTGGTTTCTAGCGGGAGAGTGAATGAGCAGTTCTTC
TRBV5-4	.	TRBJ1-1	TRBD1	CASSLDPGGASNTEAFF	TGTGCCAGCAGCTTGGACCCAGGGGGCGCCTCCAACACTGAAGCTTTCTTT
TRBV7-9	.	TRBJ2-3	TRBD1	CASTEGQAPSTDTQYF	TGTGCCAGCACCGAAGGACAGGCACCCAGCACAGATACGCAGTATTTT
TRBV5-6	.	TRBJ2-7	TRBD1	CASSSDRGDEQYF	TGTGCCAGCAGCTCGGACAGGGGGGACGAGCAGTACTTC
TRBV6-6	.	TRBJ1-5	.	CADLAGNNQPQHF	TGTGCCGACCTAGCTGGGAATAATCAGCCCCAGCATTTT
TRBV6-6	.	TRBJ2-7	TRBD1	CASSPTGQYEQYF	TGTGCCAGCAGTCCGACAGGGCAATACGAGCAGTACTTC
TRBV4-1	.	TRBJ1-2	TRBD1	CASSRSGGGLLGYTF	TGCGCCAGCAGCCGTTCTGGAGGGGGCCTTCTAGGCTACACCTTC
TRBV9	.	TRBJ2-3	TRBD2	CASSAEVLAGSDTQYF	TGTGCCAGCAGCGCGGAGGTACTAGCGGGCTCAGATACGCAGTATTTT
TRBV29-1	.	TRBJ2-1	TRBD2	CSVRGASGRNEQFF	TGCAGCGTTCGGGGGGCTAGCGGGAGGAATGAGCAGTTCTTC
TRBV19	.	TRBJ1-6	.	CASSIRQEDNSPLHF	TGTGCCAGTAGTATCCGGCAGGAGGACAATTCACCCCTCCACTTT
TRBV27	.	TRBJ1-1	.	CASSLSGVGEAFF	TGTGCCAGCAGTTTATCAGGGGTAGGTGAAGCTTTCTTT
TRBV9	.	TRBJ2-2	TRBD2	CASTREGVTGELFF	TGTGCCAGCACGCGGGAGGGGGTCACCGGGGAGCTGTTTTTT
TRBV11-2	.	TRBJ2-7	TRBD1	CASSYRDRGFEQYF	TGTGCCAGCAGCTATAGGGACAGGGGTTTCGAGCAGTACTTC
TRBV7-2	.	TRBJ2-7	.	CASSQRQFSYEQYF	TGTGCCAGCAGCCAGCGACAGTTCTCCTACGAGCAGTACTTC
TRBV20-1	.	TRBJ2-1	TRBD2	CSARDLLARFF	TGCAGTGCTAGAGACTTACTAGCGAGGTTCTTC
TRBV7-8	.	TRBJ1-2	TRBD1	CASSLARGQGVVGYTF	TGTGCCAGCAGCCTAGCCCGGGGACAGGGGGTGGTGGGCTACACCTTC
TRBV7-6	.	TRBJ1-2	TRBD1	CASTNGQGYGYTF	TGTGCCAGCACCAACGGACAGGGCTATGGCTACACCTTC
TRBV25-1	.	TRBJ1-5	.	CASSDAGSNQPQHF	TGTGCCAGCAGTGACGCAGGGAGCAATCAGCCCCAGCATTTT
TRBV6-4	.	TRBJ2-1	TRBD2	CASSRTSGVNEQFF	TGTGCCAGCAGCAGGACTAGCGGGGTCAATGAGCAGTTCTTC
TRBV19	.	TRBJ1-5	.	CASSIDLGGNQPQHF	TGTGCCAGTAGTATAGATCTCGGGGGGAATCAGCCCCAGCATTTT
TRBV6-1	.	TRBJ2-1	TRBD2	CASQRDQPNNEQFF	TGTGCCAGCCAGCGGGACCAGCCAAACAATGAGCAGTTCTTC
TRBV4-1	.	TRBJ1-2	.	CASSQDEAITRYGYTF	TGCGCCAGCAGCCAAGATGAGGCCATTACCCGGTATGGCTACACCTTC
TRBV19	.	TRBJ1-1	TRBD1	CASSPRTGAATEAFF	TGTGCCAGTAGTCCCCGGACAGGGGCAGCCACTGAAGCTTTCTTT
TRBV10-2	medium-sized	TRBJ2-7	TRBD2	CASSNRIGLADRDEQYF	TGCGCCAGCAGTAACCGAATTGGACTAGCGGACAGGGACGAGCAGTACTTC
TRBV7-9	.	TRBJ2-7	TRBD1	CASTPGQGPYEQYF	TGTGCCAGCACCCCCGGACAGGGTCCCTACGAGCAGTACTTC
TRBV5-1	.	TRBJ2-7	TRBD2	CASSLFDSGSYEQYF	TGCGCCAGCAGCTTGTTCGACAGCGGGAGCTACGAGCAGTACTTC
TRBV30	.	TRBJ1-4	TRBD1	CAWARGPEGEKLFF	TGTGCCTGGGCCAGGGGGCCGGAAGGTGAAAAACTGTTTTTT
TRBV10-3	.	TRBJ1-2	.	CAISEVQGGEYGGLLLHYGYTF	TGTGCCATCAGTGAGGTGCAGGGAGGTGAATATGGAGGGCTCTTACTTCACTATGGCTACACCTTC
TRBV28	.	TRBJ2-7	TRBD1	CASRPGTDYEQYF	TGTGCCAGCAGACCCGGGACAGACTACGAGCAGTACTTC
TRBV6-1	.	TRBJ1-4	TRBD1	CASSDPGQGARSEKLFF	TGTGCCAGCAGTGACCCGGGACAGGGGGCCAGGAGTGAAAAACTGTTTTTT
TRBV9	.	TRBJ1-5	TRBD1	CASSPQGAAWQPQHF	TGTGCCAGCAGCCCTCAGGGGGCTGCATGGCAGCCCCAGCATTTT
TRBV7-3	.	TRBJ2-7	.	CASSPGRGYEQYF	TGTGCCAGCAGTCCGGGTCGGGGGTACGAGCAGTACTTC
TRBV29-1	.	TRBJ1-4	.	CASGRSEGKKLFF	TGCGCTTCGGGGAGGAGTGAGGGAAAAAAACTGTTTTTT
TRBV7-2	.	TRBJ2-2	.	CASGGATGELFF	TGTGCCAGTGGCGGGGCTACCGGGGAGCTGTTTTTT
TRBV5-1	.	TRBJ2-7	TRBD2	CASSSGLAGVGNHEQYF	TGCGCCAGCAGCTCTGGGCTAGCGGGTGTTGGAAACCACGAGCAGTACTTC
TRBV25-1	.	TRBJ1-5	.	CASSSAPGQPQHF	TGTGCCAGCAGTAGTGCGCCAGGGCAGCCCCAGCATTTT
TRBV7-8	.	TRBJ2-3	.	CASSLTQPDTQYF	TGTGCCAGCAGCTTAACACAACCAGATACGCAGTATTTT
TRBV13	.	TRBJ1-1	.	CASSPLMANTEAFF	TGTGCCAGCAGCCCCCTCATGGCGAACACTGAAGCTTTCTTT
TRBV7-9	.	TRBJ2-7	.	CASSSHPRLSSYEQYF	TGTGCCAGCAGCTCCCACCCCCGACTCAGCTCCTACGAGCAGTACTTC
TRBV9	.	TRBJ2-7	TRBD1	CASSRAGTGEYEQYF	TGTGCCAGCAGCCGGGCCGGGACAGGGGAGTACGAGCAGTACTTC
TRBV15	.	TRBJ1-1	.	CATSREQSMNTEAFF	TGTGCCACCAGCAGAGAGCAGTCCATGAACACTGAAGCTTTCTTT
TRBV6-1	.	TRBJ1-5	.	CASSGEGSNQPQHF	TGTGCCAGCAGTGGAGAGGGAAGCAATCAGCCCCAGCATTTT
TRBV28	.	TRBJ2-7	.	CASTLERDMDYEQYF	TGTGCCAGCACCTTAGAACGGGACATGGACTACGAGCAGTACTTC
TRBV19	.	TRBJ1-3	TRBD1	CASSLGTEGNTIYF	TGTGCCAGTAGTCTGGGGACAGAGGGAAACACCATATATTTT
TRBV19	.	TRBJ2-1	.	CASKRSSYNEQFF	TGTGCCAGTAAAAGGAGCTCCTACAATGAGCAGTTCTTC
TRBV5-1	.	TRBJ2-1	TRBD1	CASSWGQDLSYNEQFF	TGCGCCAGCAGCTGGGGACAGGACCTCTCCTACAATGAGCAGTTCTTC
TRBV19	.	TRBJ1-2	TRBD1	CASSIAFRDRRYGYTF	TGTGCCAGTAGTATAGCCTTCCGGGACAGGAGATATGGCTACACCTTC
TRBV5-4	.	TRBJ2-5	TRBD1	CASSPGQQETQYF	TGTGCCAGCAGCCCGGGACAGCAAGAGACCCAGTACTTC
TRBV19	.	TRBJ2-3	.	CASSMGGQYF	TGTGCCAGTAGTATGGGGGGGCAGTATTTT
TRBV5-1	.	TRBJ1-1	.	CASSLSTLNTEAFF	TGCGCCAGCAGCTTGAGTACTTTGAACACTGAAGCTTTCTTT
TRBV19	.	TRBJ2-7	TRBD2	CASAVVCCPGLAGAFFATYEQYF	TGTGCCAGCGCGGTCGTGTGTTGCCCCGGGCTAGCGGGAGCGTTTTTTGCGACCTACGAGCAGTACTTC
TRBV7-2	.	TRBJ2-1	TRBD2	CASSLSPGGGVHEQFF	TGTGCCAGCAGCTTATCGCCCGGCGGGGGGGTCCATGAGCAGTTCTTC
TRBV6-5	.	TRBJ2-2	TRBD1	CASKTGDNGVLFF	TGTGCCAGCAAGACAGGGGATAACGGGGTGCTGTTTTTT
TRBV11-2	.	TRBJ2-7	TRBD2	CASSPPSGRAYYEQYF	TGTGCCAGCAGCCCCCCTAGCGGGAGGGCCTACTACGAGCAGTACTTC